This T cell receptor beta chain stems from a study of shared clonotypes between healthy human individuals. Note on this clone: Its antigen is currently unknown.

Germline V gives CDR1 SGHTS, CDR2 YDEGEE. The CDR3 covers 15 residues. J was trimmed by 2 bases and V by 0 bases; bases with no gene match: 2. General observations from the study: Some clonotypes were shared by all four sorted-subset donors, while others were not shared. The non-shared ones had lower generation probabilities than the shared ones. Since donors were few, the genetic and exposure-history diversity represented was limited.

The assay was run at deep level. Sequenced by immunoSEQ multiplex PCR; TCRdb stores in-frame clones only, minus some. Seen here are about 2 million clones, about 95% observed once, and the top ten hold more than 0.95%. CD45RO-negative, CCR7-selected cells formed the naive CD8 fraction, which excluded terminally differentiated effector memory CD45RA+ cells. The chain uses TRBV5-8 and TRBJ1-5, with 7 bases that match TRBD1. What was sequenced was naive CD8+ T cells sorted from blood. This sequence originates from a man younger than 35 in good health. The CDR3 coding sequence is TGTGCCAGCAGCTTGGATGGACAGGGCAATCAGCCCCAGCATTTT. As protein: CASSLDGQGNQPQHF.